The rows below give T cell receptor beta chains drawn from one sample of a study of T-cell reconstitution after alpha-beta-depleted transplantation in children. MiXCR was run by TCRdb on the PCR reads, yielding one entry per CDR3 protein. The sample records 200,000 to 250,000 distinct CDR3 sequences, about a tenth being singletons. Material: PBMCs, obtained before TCRalphabeta/CD19-depleted stem cell transplant. The receptor set was obtained from a child younger than two with acute myeloid leukemia, due to receive a stem cell transplant. Both conserved end residues are trimmed from each CDR3.

TRBJ2-5	TRBV19	ASSITSGRETQY
TRBJ1-1	TRBV7-2	ASRPRGGQMNTEAF
TRBJ1-5	TRBV20-1	SARAGGLNQPQH
TRBJ2-1	TRBV7-3	ASSSGGGLYNEQF
TRBJ2-4	TRBV27	ASSRDRRNIQY
TRBJ2-2	TRBV21-1	ASAPGAEWNTGELF
TRBJ2-3	TRBV7-2	ASSLSSSGRDTQY
TRBJ2-2	TRBV28	ASSDFLFGTGNTGELF
TRBJ2-7	TRBV7-8	ASSPLAEALSYEQY
TRBJ1-1	TRBV28	ASSSDRDTEAF
TRBJ2-7	TRBV5-1	ASSFDRAGDEQY
TRBJ2-1	TRBV11-1	ASSVLAGGNEQF
TRBJ1-1	TRBV7-6	ASSLKLSGTEAF
TRBJ1-6	TRBV28	ASSVGRSPLH
TRBJ1-2	TRBV7-8	ASSSGLPSYGYT
TRBJ1-1	TRBV21-1	ASSKKNTEAF
TRBJ1-5	TRBV15	ATSKSGTILFIIRAVYQPQH
TRBJ2-1	TRBV12-3/TRBV12-4	ASILRGQGGTSGRVYEQF
TRBJ2-1	TRBV28	ASSSYPTFLRGGVDEQF
TRBJ2-1	TRBV19	ASSRPSGSYEQF
TRBJ2-1	TRBV3-1	ASSQLTTGSQTDEQF
TRBJ2-7	TRBV6-4	ASSKHSYEQY
TRBJ2-7	TRBV7-9	ASSPIGTSGSFEQY
TRBJ2-5	TRBV7-2	ASSLALTGGGETQY
TRBJ2-1	TRBV4-3	ASSLLSGSGSYNEQF
TRBJ2-1	TRBV20-1	SAQPGLAGTIEQF
TRBJ1-1	TRBV29-1	SGPGQMNTEAF